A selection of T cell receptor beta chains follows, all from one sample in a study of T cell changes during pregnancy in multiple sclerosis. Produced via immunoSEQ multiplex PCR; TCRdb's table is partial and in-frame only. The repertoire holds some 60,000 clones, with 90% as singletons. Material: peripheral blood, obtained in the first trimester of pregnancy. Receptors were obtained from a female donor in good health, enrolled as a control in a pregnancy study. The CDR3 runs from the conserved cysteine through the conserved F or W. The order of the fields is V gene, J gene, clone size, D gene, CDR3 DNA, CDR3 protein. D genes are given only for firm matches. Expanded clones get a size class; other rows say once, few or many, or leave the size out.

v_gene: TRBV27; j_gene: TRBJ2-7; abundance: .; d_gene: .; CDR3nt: TGTGCCAGCAGTTTATATGGGGGAGGCGAGCAGTACTTC; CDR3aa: CASSLYGGGEQYF
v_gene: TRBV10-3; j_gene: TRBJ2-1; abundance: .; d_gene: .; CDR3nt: TGTGCCATCAGTACCGGGAATGAGCAGTTCTTC; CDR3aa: CAISTGNEQFF
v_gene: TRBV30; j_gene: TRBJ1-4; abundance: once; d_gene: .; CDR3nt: TGTGCCTGGAGTGAAGGAGGCAGCGCCGCAACTAATGAAAAACTGTTTTTT; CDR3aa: CAWSEGGSAATNEKLFF
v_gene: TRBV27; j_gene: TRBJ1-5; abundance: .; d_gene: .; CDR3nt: TGTGCCAGCAGTTTATCGTCCGGGGGCAATCAGCCCCAGCATTTT; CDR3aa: CASSLSSGGNQPQHF
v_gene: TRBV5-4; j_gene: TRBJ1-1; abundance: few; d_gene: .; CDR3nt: TGTGCCAGCAGCTCATACACTGAAGCTTTCTTT; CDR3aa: CASSSYTEAFF
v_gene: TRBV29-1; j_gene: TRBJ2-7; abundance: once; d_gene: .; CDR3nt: TGCAGCGTTGGTAGATCGTACGAGCAGTACTTC; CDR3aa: CSVGRSYEQYF
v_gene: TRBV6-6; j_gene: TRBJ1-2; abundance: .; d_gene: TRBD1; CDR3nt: TGTGCCAGCAGTTACGATCAGGGGGCCCTAAACTATGGCTACACCTTC; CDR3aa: CASSYDQGALNYGYTF
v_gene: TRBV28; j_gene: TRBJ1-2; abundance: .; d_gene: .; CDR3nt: TGTGCCACTTCTGGGGCCTTTAACTATGGCTACACCTTC; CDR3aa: CATSGAFNYGYTF
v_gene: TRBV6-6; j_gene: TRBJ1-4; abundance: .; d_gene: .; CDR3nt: TGTGCCAGCAGTTACGGACAGCTTAATGAAAAACTGTTTTTT; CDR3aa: CASSYGQLNEKLFF
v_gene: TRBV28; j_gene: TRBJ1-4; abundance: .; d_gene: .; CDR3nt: TGTGCCAGCAGCCCTACTCGCGGGACTAATGAAAAACTGTTTTTT; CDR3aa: CASSPTRGTNEKLFF
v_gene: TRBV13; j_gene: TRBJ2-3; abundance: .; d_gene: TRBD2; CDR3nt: TGTGCCAGCAGCTTACCCGGACTAGCGGGAGAGGAAAATACGCAGTATTTT; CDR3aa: CASSLPGLAGEENTQYF
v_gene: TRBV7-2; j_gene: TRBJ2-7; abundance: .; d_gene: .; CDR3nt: TGTGCCAGCAGCTTAGTAGGGAGGCCCGGCTCCTACGAGCAGTACTTC; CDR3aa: CASSLVGRPGSYEQYF
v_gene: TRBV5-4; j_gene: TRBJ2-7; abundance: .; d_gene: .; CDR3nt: TGTGCCAGCAGCTTCGACACTTTCTACGAGCAGTACTTC; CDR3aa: CASSFDTFYEQYF
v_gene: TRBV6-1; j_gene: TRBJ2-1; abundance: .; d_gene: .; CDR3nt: TGTGCCAGCAGTGCGAAAATGGGGGGCAATGAGCAGTTCTTC; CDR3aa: CASSAKMGGNEQFF
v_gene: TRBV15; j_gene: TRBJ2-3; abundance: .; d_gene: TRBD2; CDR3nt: TGTGCCACCAGCAGAGATCGTGGGGGAGGGCCAGATACGCAGTATTTT; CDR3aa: CATSRDRGGGPDTQYF
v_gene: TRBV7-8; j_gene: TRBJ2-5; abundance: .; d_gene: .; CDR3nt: TGTGCCAGCAGTACCAAACCCATTAGGACATTCCAAGAGACCCAGTACTTC; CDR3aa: CASSTKPIRTFQETQYF
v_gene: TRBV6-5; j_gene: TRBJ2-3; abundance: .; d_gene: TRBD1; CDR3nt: TGTGCCAGCAGTAACGGACAGGCCACAGATACGCAGTATTTT; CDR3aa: CASSNGQATDTQYF
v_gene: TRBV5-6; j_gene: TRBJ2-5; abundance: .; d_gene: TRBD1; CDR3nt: TGTGCCAGCAGTTTCGGGACAGGGGGACAAGAGACCCAGTACTTC; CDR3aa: CASSFGTGGQETQYF
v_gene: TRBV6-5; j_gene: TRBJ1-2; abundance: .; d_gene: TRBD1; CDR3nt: TGTGCCAGCAGTTACGGGACAGGGGAAGGCTACACCTTC; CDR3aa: CASSYGTGEGYTF
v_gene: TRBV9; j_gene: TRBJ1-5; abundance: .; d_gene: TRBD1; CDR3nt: TGTGCCAGCAGCGACTCTAAGGACAGGGGAGGTCAGCCCCAGCATTTT; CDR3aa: CASSDSKDRGGQPQHF
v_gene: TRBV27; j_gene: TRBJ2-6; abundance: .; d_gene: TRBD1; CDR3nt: TGTGCCAGCAGTTTATACTTCGGACAGGGGAGAACCTCTGGGGCCAACGTCCTGACTTTC; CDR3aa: CASSLYFGQGRTSGANVLTF
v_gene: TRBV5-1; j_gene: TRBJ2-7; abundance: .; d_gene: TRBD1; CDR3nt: TGCGCCAGCAGCAACACAGGGGGATCCTACGAGCAGTACTTC; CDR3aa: CASSNTGGSYEQYF
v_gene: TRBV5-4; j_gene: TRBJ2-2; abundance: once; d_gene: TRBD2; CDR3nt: TGTGCCAGCAGCGTTGCTAGCGGGAGGAACACCGGGGAGCTGTTTTTT; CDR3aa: CASSVASGRNTGELFF
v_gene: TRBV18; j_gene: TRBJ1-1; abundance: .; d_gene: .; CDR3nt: TGTGCCAGCTCACCAGGGACACCGGACCACACTGAAGCTTTCTTT; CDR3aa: CASSPGTPDHTEAFF
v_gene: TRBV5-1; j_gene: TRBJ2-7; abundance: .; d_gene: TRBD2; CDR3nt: TGCGCCAGCAGCTTGGAGGGACTAGCGGGACGCGAGCAGTACTTC; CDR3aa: CASSLEGLAGREQYF
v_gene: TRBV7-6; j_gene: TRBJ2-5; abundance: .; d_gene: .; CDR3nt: TGTGCCAGCAGCTTAGCGGTACTTTTGGGGCGAGAGACCCAGTACTTC; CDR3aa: CASSLAVLLGRETQYF
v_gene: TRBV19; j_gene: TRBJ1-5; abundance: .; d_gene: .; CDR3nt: TGTGCCAGTAGTCCTGACAGAGATCAGCCCCAGCATTTT; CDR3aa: CASSPDRDQPQHF
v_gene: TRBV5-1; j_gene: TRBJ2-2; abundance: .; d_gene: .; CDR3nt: TGCGCCAGCGGCCGACTGATGAACACCGGGGAGCTGTTTTTT; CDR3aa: CASGRLMNTGELFF
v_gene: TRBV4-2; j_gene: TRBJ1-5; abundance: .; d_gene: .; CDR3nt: TGTGCCAGCAGCCAAGAGGGACGGACAGCAGCGAACAATCAGCCCCAGCATTTT; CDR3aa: CASSQEGRTAANNQPQHF
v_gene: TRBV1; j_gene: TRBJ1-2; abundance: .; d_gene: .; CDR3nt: TGCACCAGCAGCCGGGTGACAGTTAACTATGGCTACACCTTC; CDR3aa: CTSSRVTVNYGYTF
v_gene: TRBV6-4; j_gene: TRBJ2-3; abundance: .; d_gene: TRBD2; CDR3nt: TGTGCCAGCAGTGAGGGGACTAGCGGCACAGATACGCAGTATTTT; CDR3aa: CASSEGTSGTDTQYF
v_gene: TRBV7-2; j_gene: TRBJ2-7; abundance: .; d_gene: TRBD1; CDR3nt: TGTGCCAGCAGCATGGACAGGAACTACGAGCAGTACTTC; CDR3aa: CASSMDRNYEQYF
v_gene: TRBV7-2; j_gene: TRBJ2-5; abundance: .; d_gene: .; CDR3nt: TGTGCCAGCAGCTTAGCGCTTCGGAGACTAGTCTTCGAGACCCAGTACTTC; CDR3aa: CASSLALRRLVFETQYF
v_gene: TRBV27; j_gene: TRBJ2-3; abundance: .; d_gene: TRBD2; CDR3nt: TGTGCCAGCAGTCTACTAGCGGGAGGGGAGGGGGATACGCAGTATTTT; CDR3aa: CASSLLAGGEGDTQYF
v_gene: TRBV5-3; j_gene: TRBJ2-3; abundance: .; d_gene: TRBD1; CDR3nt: TGTGCCAGAAATCTGGACAGGGAAGCAGATACGCAGTATTTT; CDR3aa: CARNLDREADTQYF
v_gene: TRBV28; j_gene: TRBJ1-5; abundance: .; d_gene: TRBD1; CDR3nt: TGTGCCAGCAGTTTAACAGGGGTCTATAGCAATCAGCCCCAGCATTTT; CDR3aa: CASSLTGVYSNQPQHF
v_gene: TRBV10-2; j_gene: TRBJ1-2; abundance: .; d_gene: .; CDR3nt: TGCGCCAGCAGTGAGTCGGAGGGGTCGAGGAACTATGGCTACACCTTC; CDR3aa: CASSESEGSRNYGYTF